This paragraph covers one T cell receptor (beta chain) sequence. Its antigen is undetermined. The source of the sample is a study of cytomegalovirus exposure and HLA in healthy donors. The CDR3 extends over 14 amino acids. Germline lookup yields CDR1 KGHSH and CDR2 LQKENI. V lost 2 bases and J 4 bases, leaving 11 bases between the germline ends. The PCR was carried out with 60 Vbeta primers and 13 Jbeta primers. Method: immunoSEQ multiplex PCR; TCRdb's copy keeps in-frame clones and lacks some. The sample contains over 100,000 clones, approximately 80% of which appear only once. Whole-study results and caveats: One later analysis reportedly identified an Asian-associated ancestry cluster that showed fewer N-insertions than the approximately 600-donor mean.

Each donor was nominally healthy when sampled (though unrecorded immune exposures were likely). The sequence derives from a man aged 25-45 years in good health and CMV-seropositive. This rearrangement joins TRBV18 to TRBJ2-5, with TRBD1 as a possible D gene (6 bases). Sequencing used PBMCs. The CDR3 is CASSPTGRGETQYF. DNA for the CDR3: TGTGCCAGCTCACCAACAGGGAGAGGAGAGACCCAGTACTTC.